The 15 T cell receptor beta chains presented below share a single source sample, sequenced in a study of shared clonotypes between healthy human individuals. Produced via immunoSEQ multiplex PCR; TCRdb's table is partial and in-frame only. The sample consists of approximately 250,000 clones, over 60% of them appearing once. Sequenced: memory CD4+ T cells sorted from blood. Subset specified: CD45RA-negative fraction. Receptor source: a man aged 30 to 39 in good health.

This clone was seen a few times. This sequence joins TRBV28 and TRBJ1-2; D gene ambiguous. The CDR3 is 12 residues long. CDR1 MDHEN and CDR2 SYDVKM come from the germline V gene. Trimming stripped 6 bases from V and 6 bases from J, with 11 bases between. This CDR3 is CASSPPDHGYTF. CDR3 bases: TGTGCCAGCAGCCCACCTGATCATGGCTACACCTTC.

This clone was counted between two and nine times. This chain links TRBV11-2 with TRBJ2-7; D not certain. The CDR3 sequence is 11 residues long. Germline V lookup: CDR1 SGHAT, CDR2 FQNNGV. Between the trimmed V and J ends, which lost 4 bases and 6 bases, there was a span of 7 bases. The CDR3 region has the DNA TGTGCCAGCAGCTCTCCCGCCGAGCAGTACTTC. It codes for CASSSPAEQYF.

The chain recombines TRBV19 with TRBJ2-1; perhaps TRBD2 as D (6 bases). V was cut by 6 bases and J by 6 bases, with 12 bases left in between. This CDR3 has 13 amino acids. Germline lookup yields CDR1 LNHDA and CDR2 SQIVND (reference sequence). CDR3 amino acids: CASSQTRGNEQFF. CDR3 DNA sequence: TGTGCCAGTAGCCAGACTAGGGGCAATGAGCAGTTCTTC.

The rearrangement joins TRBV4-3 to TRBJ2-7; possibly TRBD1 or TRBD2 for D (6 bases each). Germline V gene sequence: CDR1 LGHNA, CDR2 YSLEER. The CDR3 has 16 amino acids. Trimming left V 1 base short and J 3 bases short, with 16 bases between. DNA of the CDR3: TGCGCCAGCAGCCAAGTTTTTGGCAGGGGAGGCTACGAGCAGTACTTC. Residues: CASSQVFGRGGYEQYF.

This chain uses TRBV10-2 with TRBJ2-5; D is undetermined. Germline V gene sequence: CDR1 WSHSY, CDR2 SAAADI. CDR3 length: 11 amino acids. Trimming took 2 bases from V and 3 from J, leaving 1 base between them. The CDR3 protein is CASSEKETQYF. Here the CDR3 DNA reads TGCGCCAGCAGTGAGAAAGAGACCCAGTACTTC.

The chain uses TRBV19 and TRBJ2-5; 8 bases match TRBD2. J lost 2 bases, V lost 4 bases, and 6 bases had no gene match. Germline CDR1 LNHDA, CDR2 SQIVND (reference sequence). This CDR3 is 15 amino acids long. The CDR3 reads CASSTRLALQETQYF. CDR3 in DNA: TGTGCCAGTAGTACCAGACTAGCGCTTCAAGAGACCCAGTACTTC.

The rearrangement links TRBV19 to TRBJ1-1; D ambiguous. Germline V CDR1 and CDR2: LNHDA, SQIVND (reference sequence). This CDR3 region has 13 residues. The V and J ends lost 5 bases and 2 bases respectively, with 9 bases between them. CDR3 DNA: TGTGCCAGTAGTGCAGGATTCAACACTGAAGCTTTCTTT. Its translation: CASSAGFNTEAFF.

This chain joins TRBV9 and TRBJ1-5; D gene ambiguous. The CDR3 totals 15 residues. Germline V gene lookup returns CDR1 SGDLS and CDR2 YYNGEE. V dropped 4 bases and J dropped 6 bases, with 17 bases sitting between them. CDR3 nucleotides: TGTGCCAGCAGCCCAAACATTGCAGGTGGTCAGCCCCAGCATTTT. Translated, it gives CASSPNIAGGQPQHF.

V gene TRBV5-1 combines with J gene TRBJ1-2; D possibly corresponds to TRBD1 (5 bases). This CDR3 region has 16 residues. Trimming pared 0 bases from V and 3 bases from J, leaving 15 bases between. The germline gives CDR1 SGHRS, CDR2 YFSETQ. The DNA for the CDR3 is TGCGCCAGCAGCTTGGGAGGGGCAGACCAATACTATGGCTACACCTTC. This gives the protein CASSLGGADQYYGYTF. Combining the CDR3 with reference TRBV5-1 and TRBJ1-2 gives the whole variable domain KAGVTQTPRYLIKTRGQQVTLSCSPISGHRSVSWYQQTPGQGLQFLFEYFSETQRNKGNFPGRFSGRQFSNSRSEMNVSTLELGDSALYLCASSLGGADQYYGYTFGSGTRLTVV.

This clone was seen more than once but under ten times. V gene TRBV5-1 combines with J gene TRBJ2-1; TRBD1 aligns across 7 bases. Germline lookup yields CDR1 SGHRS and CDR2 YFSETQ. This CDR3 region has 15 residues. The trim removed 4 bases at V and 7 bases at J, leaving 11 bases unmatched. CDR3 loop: CASSQRQGRINEQFF. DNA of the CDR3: TGCGCCAGCAGCCAACGACAGGGTCGAATAAATGAGCAGTTCTTC.

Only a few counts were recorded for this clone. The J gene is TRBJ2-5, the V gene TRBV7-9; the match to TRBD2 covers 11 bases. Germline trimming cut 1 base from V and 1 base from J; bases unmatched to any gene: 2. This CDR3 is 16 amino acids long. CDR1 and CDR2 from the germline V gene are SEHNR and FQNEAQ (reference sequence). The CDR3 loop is CASSLGLAGIQETQYF. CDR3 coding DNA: TGTGCCAGCAGCTTAGGACTAGCGGGGATCCAAGAGACCCAGTACTTC.

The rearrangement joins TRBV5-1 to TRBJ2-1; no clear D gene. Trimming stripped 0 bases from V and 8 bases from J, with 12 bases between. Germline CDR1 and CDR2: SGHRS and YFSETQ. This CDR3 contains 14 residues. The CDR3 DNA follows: TGCGCCAGCAGCTTGGATCCGGGCCAGGATGAGCAGTTCTTC. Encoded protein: CASSLDPGQDEQFF.

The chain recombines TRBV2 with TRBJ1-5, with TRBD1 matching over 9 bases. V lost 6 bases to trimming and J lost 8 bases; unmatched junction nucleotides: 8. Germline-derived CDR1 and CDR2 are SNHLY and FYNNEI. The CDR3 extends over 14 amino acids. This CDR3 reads CASRANGQGKPQHF. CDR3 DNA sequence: TGTGCCAGCAGGGCGAACGGACAGGGGAAGCCCCAGCATTTT.

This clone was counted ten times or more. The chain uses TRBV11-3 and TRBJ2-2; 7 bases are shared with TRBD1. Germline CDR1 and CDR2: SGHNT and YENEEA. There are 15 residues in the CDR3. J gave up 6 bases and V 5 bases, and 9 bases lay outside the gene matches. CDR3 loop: CASSPLGTASGELFF. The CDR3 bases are TGTGCCAGCAGCCCCCTCGGGACAGCGTCCGGGGAGCTGTTTTTT.

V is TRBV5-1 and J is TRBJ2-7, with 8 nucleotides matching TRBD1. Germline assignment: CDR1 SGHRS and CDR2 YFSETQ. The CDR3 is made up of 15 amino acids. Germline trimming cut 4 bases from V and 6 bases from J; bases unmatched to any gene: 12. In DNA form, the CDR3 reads TGCGCCAGCAGCGCGGCGAGACAGGGGTTAGGCGAGCAGTACTTC. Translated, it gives CASSAARQGLGEQYF. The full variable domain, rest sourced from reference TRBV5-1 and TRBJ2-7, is KAGVTQTPRYLIKTRGQQVTLSCSPISGHRSVSWYQQTPGQGLQFLFEYFSETQRNKGNFPGRFSGRQFSNSRSEMNVSTLELGDSALYLCASSAARQGLGEQYFGPGTRLTVT.